These 19 T cell receptor beta chains originate from one sample sequenced in a study of T cell repertoires in cytomegalovirus infection (dated by TCRdb to between 2018 and 2020). TCRdb names Illumina HiSeq 1500 as the instrument used. In TCRdb, the public reads were trimmed at Q25 with fastp and aligned with MiXCR, with productive beta chains retained. Rows are combined by CDR3 protein, so each entry shows the most common genes and DNA. The sample table records 600,000 to 800,000 distinct CDR3 sequences; 20% to 25% of these occur just once. The ten largest clones add up to under 8.5% of the sample. The sequenced sample was CD8+ T cells from PBMCs. The source of these receptors is a human donor in good health (CMV status not recorded). Some clones in this sample may be carry-over from other donors' samples.

Notes on this clonotype: It may be a read error: a sequence one base away is much more abundant. The chain has TRBV11-2 and TRBJ2-5, with 10 bases lining up with TRBD1. The CDR3 contains 17 residues. Germline CDR1 and CDR2: SGHAT and FQNNGV. CDR3 region: CVSSFTGQGPPRETQYF. CDR3 DNA: TGTGTCAGCAGCTTCACGGGACAGGGGCCTCCTAGGGAGACCCAGTACTTC. Combining the CDR3 with reference TRBV11-2 and TRBJ2-5 gives the whole variable domain EAGVAQSPRYKIIEKRQSVAFWCNPISGHATLYWYQQILGQGPKLLIQFQNNGVVDDSQLPKDRFSAERLKGVDSTLKIQPAKLEDSAVYLCVSSFTGQGPPRETQYFGPGTRLLVL.

This clonotype appeared many times. V usage is TRBV25-1 and J usage is TRBJ1-6, with D possibly being TRBD1 (5 bases). This CDR3 comprises 16 residues. Looked up from germline, CDR1 is MGHDK and CDR2 is SYGVNS. V gave up 3 bases and J gave up 0 bases, with 9 bases separating them. CDR3 nucleotides: TGTGCCAGCAGTGATCGGGGGGGCTCCTATAATTCACCCCTCCACTTT. Encoded protein: CASSDRGGSYNSPLHF.

This clonotype appeared a few times. The rearrangement joins TRBV4-1 to TRBJ1-6; unclear D gene. CDR3 length: 14 residues. Per germline, CDR1 MGHRA and CDR2 YSYEKL. Deletions cut 0 bases from V and 7 bases from J, with 7 bases between. The DNA of the CDR3 is TGCGCCAGCAGCCAAGATCCGGCCAATTCACCCCTCCACTTT. It encodes CASSQDPANSPLHF.

This clonotype showed up many times. The chain joins TRBV7-8 to TRBJ2-5, with 12 bases lining up with TRBD2. Germline loops: CDR1 SGHVS, CDR2 FQNEAQ. The CDR3 totals 16 residues. The V and J ends lost 1 base and 4 bases, in that order; junction bases with no gene match: 4. The DNA for the CDR3 is TGTGCCAGCAGCTTAGGGGTGGGACTAGCGGGAGAGACCCAGTACTTC. Translation gives CASSLGVGLAGETQYF.

Many counts were recorded for this clonotype. This sequence joins TRBV7-8 and TRBJ1-5; 9 positions match TRBD1. This CDR3 has 17 residues. CDR1 SGHVS and CDR2 FQNEAQ come from the germline V gene. The ends lost 5 bases at V and 7 bases at J; junction bases unmatched: 15. The CDR3 nucleotides read TGTGCCAGCAGCCTATTTTCCGGGGACAGGGCTGGCCAGCCCCAGCATTTT. This translates into CASSLFSGDRAGQPQHF.

The sample holds many counts of this clonotype. The chain recombines TRBV12-3 or TRBV12-4 with TRBJ2-7; D might be TRBD1 (6 bases). CDR3 length: 17 residues. Trimming removed 7 bases from V and 4 bases from J, with 26 bases in between. CDR3 region: CASTFQIPDSHLYEQYF. The CDR3, as DNA: TGTGCCAGCACTTTCCAAATACCGGACAGCCACTTATACGAGCAGTACTTC.

V and J are TRBV2 and TRBJ1-1; D is undetermined. Trimming took 10 bases from V and 8 from J, leaving 11 bases between them. Germline V gene sequence: CDR1 SNHLY, CDR2 FYNNEI. The CDR3 is 10 amino acids. The DNA for the CDR3 is TGTGCCACCAACGACCGGGAAGCTTTCTTT. This sequence encodes CATNDREAFF.

This rearrangement joins TRBV29-1 to TRBJ2-5, with D possibly TRBD1 on 6 matching bases. V lost 2 bases and J lost 5, with 9 bases in between. CDR1 is SQVTM and CDR2 is ANQGSEA in the germline V gene. This CDR3 has 12 amino acids. The CDR3 DNA is TGCAGCGTTGAATTCAGGGGCGAGACCCAGTACTTC. Translated: CSVEFRGETQYF.

This clonotype was observed many times. The chain is built from TRBV12-5 and TRBJ1-5; a possible D gene is TRBD1 (5 bases). The V gene's germline CDR1 is LGHNT and CDR2 FRNRAP. This CDR3 is 17 amino acids long. V was shortened by 3 bases and J by 3 bases, with 18 bases between the two germline ends. CDR3 bases: TGTGCTAGTGGTTTCGGGGCCCCAGAGCAATTCAATCAGCCCCAGCATTTT. Residues: CASGFGAPEQFNQPQHF.

This chain connects TRBV7-9 to TRBJ2-2; 8 positions match TRBD2. CDR3 length: 18 amino acids. The J segment lost 6 bases and the V segment lost 0 bases, leaving 12 bases of the junction unmatched. Germline CDR1 reads SEHNR; CDR2 reads FQNEAQ (reference sequence). The CDR3 DNA is TGTGCCAGCAGCTTAGCGGCCTCCCCCGACGGGGGGGCCGGGGAGCTGTTTTTT. Encoded protein: CASSLAASPDGGAGELFF.

This chain uses TRBV7-6 with TRBJ1-2; 8 nucleotides align to TRBD1. Per the germline V gene, CDR1 is SGHVS and CDR2 is FNYEAQ. V shed 3 bases and J 5 bases; nucleotides not matched to a gene: 5. The CDR3 is made up of 14 amino acids. The CDR3 here is CASSFPDRGYGYTF. The CDR3 DNA reads TGTGCCAGCAGCTTTCCCGACAGGGGATATGGCTACACCTTC.

In this sample, this clonotype turned up a few times. The rearrangement joins TRBV10-2 to TRBJ1-2; D may be TRBD1 (5 bases). Germline assignment: CDR1 WSHSY and CDR2 SAAADI. The CDR3 has 15 amino acids. The germline V and J ends were trimmed by 2 bases and 0 bases, with 10 bases remaining between them. The CDR3 loop is CASSEDSYTNYGYTF. DNA for the CDR3: TGCGCCAGCAGTGAGGACAGCTATACTAACTATGGCTACACCTTC.

This clonotype was observed a handful of times. This chain joins TRBV5-8 and TRBJ2-1; 8 nucleotides align to TRBD2. The junction had 15 bases not matched to a gene; V was cut back by 4 bases and J by 12 bases. Germline assignment: CDR1 SGHTS and CDR2 YDEGEE. The CDR3 is 15 amino acids. The CDR3 sequence: CASSGLALAVLRQFF. The CDR3 coding sequence is TGTGCCAGCAGCGGCTTAGCACTAGCGGTTCTTCGGCAGTTCTTC.

V gene TRBV4-1 combines with J gene TRBJ2-1; D assignment may be TRBD1 or TRBD2 (5 bases each). Between the trimmed V and J ends, which lost 0 bases and 6 bases, there was a span of 12 bases. The CDR3 contains 15 residues. In germline, CDR1 is MGHRA, CDR2 YSYEKL. In DNA, the CDR3 is TGCGCCAGCAGCCAAGATCGGGGTGGGGGCAATGAGCAGTTCTTC. Translating gives CASSQDRGGGNEQFF.

This clonotype was observed many times. V and J are TRBV7-9 and TRBJ2-7; 8 bases match TRBD2. This CDR3 is 14 amino acids long. In germline, CDR1 is SEHNR, CDR2 FQNEAQ (reference sequence). Germline trimming cut 4 bases from V and 3 bases from J; bases unmatched to any gene: 5. Here the CDR3 reads CASSWSGGSYEQYV. CDR3 bases: TGTGCCAGCAGCTGGAGCGGGGGAAGCTACGAGCAGTACGTC.

This clonotype was detected only a few times. This sequence joins TRBV29-1 and TRBJ1-3; D remains ambiguous. Germline V gene sequence: CDR1 SQVTM, CDR2 ANQGSEA. The CDR3 loop spans 14 amino acids. Trimming cost V 5 bases and J 0 bases, with 11 bases left between them. This CDR3 reads CSVHTLDSGNTIYF. The CDR3 DNA follows: TGCAGCGTTCATACACTGGACTCTGGAAACACCATATATTTT.

This clonotype was seen a few times. The V gene is TRBV2, the J gene TRBJ2-1; TRBD2 matches 8 bases. V dropped 2 bases and J dropped 7; count of bases not matched to a gene: 7. Germline assignment: CDR1 SNHLY and CDR2 FYNNEI. The CDR3 totals 15 residues. In DNA form, the CDR3 reads TGTGCCAGCAGTGAAAGGGTAGGCGGGAGGAATGAGCAGTTCTTC. Translation: CASSERVGGRNEQFF.

This clonotype came up many times. The V and J genes are TRBV14 and TRBJ2-4, with 9 bases identical to TRBD2. The CDR3 loop spans 16 amino acids. The J segment lost 7 bases and the V segment lost 3 bases, leaving 10 bases of the junction unmatched. Germline CDR1 reads SGHDN; CDR2 reads FVKESK. The CDR3 spells CASSQTSGRDGNIQYF. CDR3 coding DNA: TGTGCCAGCAGCCAGACTAGCGGACGGGATGGGAACATTCAGTACTTC.

V gene TRBV29-1 combines with J gene TRBJ1-1; D might be TRBD1 (5 bases). CDR3 length: 13 amino acids. The germline CDR1 and CDR2 sequences are SQVTM and ANQGSEA. V was clipped by 4 bases and J by 7 bases, with 16 bases between them. As DNA, the CDR3 is TGCAGCGTTGTGGGGGGACTGACTGATGAAGCTTTCTTT. Protein product: CSVVGGLTDEAFF.